These 2 T cell receptor beta chains were sequenced from one sample in a study of CD8 T cells in ankylosing spondylitis. Via MiXCR, TCRdb re-called the 5' RACE reads, giving one row per CDR3 protein. The data contain a few hundred thousand distinct CDR3 sequences, around 20% of them seen just once; the ten biggest clones take up about 3.5%. The sample comprised blood, either unsorted or a sorted T cell fraction (not recorded which). These receptors were collected from a female donor with ankylosing spondylitis or in good health (not recorded which).

V usage is TRBV19 and J usage is TRBJ2-4; 15 bases are a match to TRBD2. The CDR3 length is 19 residues. The V gene's germline CDR1 is LNHDA and CDR2 SQIVND (reference sequence). Unmatched junction bases numbered 10, after V lost 7 bases and J lost 0 bases. CDR3 amino acids: CASTSLGLAGGTAKNIQYF. CDR3 bases: TGTGCCAGTACCTCCCTAGGACTAGCGGGAGGGACAGCCAAAAACATTCAGTACTTC.

J is TRBJ2-7 and V is TRBV5-4, with unresolved D. Trimming removed 10 bases from V and 2 bases from J, with 13 bases in between. Germline V lookup: CDR1 SGHNT, CDR2 YYREEE (reference sequence). CDR3 length: 12 residues. DNA for the CDR3: TGTGCCGTTGCAGGATCTCCCTACGAGCAGTACTTC. Its protein product is CAVAGSPYEQYF.